These T cell receptor beta chains were read from a single sample in a study of T cell responses to AZD1222 COVID-19 vaccine. Generated by immunoSEQ multiplex PCR, the TCRdb table keeps only in-frame clones and is missing some. Among about 120,000 clones listed, about 90% were seen once. The sample consisted of peripheral blood, taken on day 0 of AZD1222 vaccination. The source of these receptors is an adult in good health. The CDR3 runs from the conserved cysteine through the conserved F or W. Fields, in order: V gene, clone size, J gene, D gene, CDR3 DNA, CDR3 protein. D genes are given only for firm matches. Not all rows give a size; the values are once, few, many and, for expanded clones, a class.

TRBV10-3	.	TRBJ1-1	TRBD1	TGTGCCATCAGGAAACAGGGACAGCACACTGAAGCTTTCTTT	CAIRKQGQHTEAFF
TRBV19	.	TRBJ2-3	.	TGTGCCAGTAGTATCACGGAGGGGGATACGCAGTATTTT	CASSITEGDTQYF
TRBV4-3	.	TRBJ1-2	.	TGCGCCAGCAGCCAAGAGGGAGGGCCTCCTGGCTACACCTTC	CASSQEGGPPGYTF
TRBV4-1	.	TRBJ2-3	.	TGCGCCAGCAGACAAGGCTGGACCCCGTCGGGCACAGATACGCAGTATTTT	CASRQGWTPSGTDTQYF
TRBV3-1/TRBV3-2	.	TRBJ1-5	.	TGTGCCAGCAGCCAAGACCCAGGGGAGGATCAGCCCCAGCATTTT	CASSQDPGEDQPQHF
TRBV4-2	.	TRBJ1-5	.	TGTGCCAGCAGCCTCTCCGGGGAGGGTTTCGAGCCCCAGCATTTT	CASSLSGEGFEPQHF
TRBV6-5	once	TRBJ2-3	TRBD2	TGTGCCAGCAGGACAGGGACTAGCGGGGGGGATACGCAGTATTTT	CASRTGTSGGDTQYF
TRBV10-1	.	TRBJ1-6	.	TGCGCCAGCAGTGAGTCTACCTATTCACCCCTCCACTTT	CASSESTYSPLHF
TRBV6-5	.	TRBJ1-1	.	TGTGCCAGCAGTTACAACCTCAACACTGAAGCTTTCTTT	CASSYNLNTEAFF
TRBV11-1	.	TRBJ1-6	.	TGTGCCAGCAGCTTATATTCCCCGGGCGATTCACCCCTCCACTTT	CASSLYSPGDSPLHF
TRBV10-3	.	TRBJ1-3	.	TGTGCCATCAGTGAGCTGGGGATCTCTGGAAACACCATATATTTT	CAISELGISGNTIYF
TRBV6-6	.	TRBJ1-4	.	TGTGCCAGCAGTCCCTGGGGTGAAAAACTGTTTTTT	CASSPWGEKLFF
TRBV24-1	.	TRBJ1-2	TRBD1	TGTGCCACCAGTGACACAGGGGTTAACTATGGCTACACCTTC	CATSDTGVNYGYTF
TRBV30	.	TRBJ2-7	TRBD1	TGTGCCTGGAGGACTGGACAGGGCCACGAGCAGTACTTC	CAWRTGQGHEQYF
TRBV29-1	.	TRBJ2-6	.	TGCAGCGTTGTTCAGTCTGGGGCCAACGTCCTGACTTTC	CSVVQSGANVLTF
TRBV19	.	TRBJ2-1	TRBD2	TGTGCCAGTAAGGTTTATGGGACTAGCGGGTCTGGGTCCTACAATGAGCAGTTCTTC	CASKVYGTSGSGSYNEQFF
TRBV6-5	.	TRBJ1-6	.	TGTGCCAGCAGTCGTGGGGTAGAACGGTCACCCCTCCACTTT	CASSRGVERSPLHF
TRBV27	.	TRBJ2-1	.	TGTGCCAGCTCCGGCGGCCCCTACAATGAGCAGTTCTTC	CASSGGPYNEQFF
TRBV7-2	once	TRBJ1-1	.	TGTGCCAGCAGTGTCGAAATGTCCCCGGTTCGGGAAGCTTTCTTT	CASSVEMSPVREAFF
TRBV6-5	.	TRBJ2-7	TRBD1	TGTGCCAGCAGTTTCCTACCGGGACAGGGAGTGTACGAGCAGTACTTC	CASSFLPGQGVYEQYF